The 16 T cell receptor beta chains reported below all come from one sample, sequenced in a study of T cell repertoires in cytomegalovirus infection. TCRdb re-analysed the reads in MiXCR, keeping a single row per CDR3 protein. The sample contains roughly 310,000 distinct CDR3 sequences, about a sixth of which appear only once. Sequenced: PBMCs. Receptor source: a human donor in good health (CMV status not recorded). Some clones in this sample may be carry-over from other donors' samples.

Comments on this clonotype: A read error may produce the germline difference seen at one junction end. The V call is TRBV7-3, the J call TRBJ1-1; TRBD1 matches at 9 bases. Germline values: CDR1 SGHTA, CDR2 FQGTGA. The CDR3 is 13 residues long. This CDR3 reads CARSRQGVTEAFF. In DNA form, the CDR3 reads TGTGCCCGCAGCCGACAGGGGGTCACTGAAGCTTTCTTT.

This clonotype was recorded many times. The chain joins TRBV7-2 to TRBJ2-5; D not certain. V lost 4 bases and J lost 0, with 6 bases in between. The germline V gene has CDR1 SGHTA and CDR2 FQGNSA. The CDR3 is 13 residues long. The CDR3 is CASSSDYQETQYF. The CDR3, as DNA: TGTGCCAGCAGCTCCGATTACCAAGAGACCCAGTACTTC.

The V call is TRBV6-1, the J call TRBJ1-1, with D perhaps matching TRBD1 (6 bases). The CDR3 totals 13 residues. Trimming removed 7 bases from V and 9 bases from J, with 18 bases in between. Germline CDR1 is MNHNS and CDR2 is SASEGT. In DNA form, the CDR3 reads TGTGCCAGCACCCTACAGCTCCGGGACAAAGCTTTCTTT. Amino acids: CASTLQLRDKAFF.

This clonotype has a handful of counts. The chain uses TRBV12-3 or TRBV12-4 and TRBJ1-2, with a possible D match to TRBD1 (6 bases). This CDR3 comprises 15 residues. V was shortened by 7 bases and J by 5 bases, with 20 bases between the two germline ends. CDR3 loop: CASTPLVGAQYGYTF. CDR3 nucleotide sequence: TGTGCCAGCACACCCCTGGTGGGGGCACAGTATGGCTACACCTTC.

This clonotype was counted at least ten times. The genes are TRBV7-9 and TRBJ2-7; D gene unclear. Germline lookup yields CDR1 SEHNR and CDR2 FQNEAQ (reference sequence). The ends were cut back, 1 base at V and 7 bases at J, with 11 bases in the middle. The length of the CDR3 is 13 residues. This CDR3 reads CASSLVDSREQYF. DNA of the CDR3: TGTGCCAGCAGCTTAGTCGACTCTAGGGAGCAGTACTTC.

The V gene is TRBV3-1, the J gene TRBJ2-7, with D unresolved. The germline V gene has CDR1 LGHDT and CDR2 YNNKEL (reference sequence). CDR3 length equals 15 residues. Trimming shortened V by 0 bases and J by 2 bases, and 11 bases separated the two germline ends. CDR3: CASSQDAGFPYEQYF. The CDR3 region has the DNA TGTGCCAGCAGCCAAGATGCAGGATTCCCCTACGAGCAGTACTTC.

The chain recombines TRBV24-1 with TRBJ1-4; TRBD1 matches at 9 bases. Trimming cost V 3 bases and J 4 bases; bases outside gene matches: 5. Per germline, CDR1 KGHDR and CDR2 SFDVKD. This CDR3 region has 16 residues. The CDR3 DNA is TGTGCCACCAGTGATGGGGGACAGGGAATTAATGAAAAACTGTTTTTT. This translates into CATSDGGQGINEKLFF.

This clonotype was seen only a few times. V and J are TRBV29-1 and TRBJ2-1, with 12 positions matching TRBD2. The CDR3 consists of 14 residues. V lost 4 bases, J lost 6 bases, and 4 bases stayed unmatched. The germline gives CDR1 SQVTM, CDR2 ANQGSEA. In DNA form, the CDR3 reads TGCAGCGTTGCGACTAGCGGGGGTGCCAATGAGCAGTTCTTC. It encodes CSVATSGGANEQFF.

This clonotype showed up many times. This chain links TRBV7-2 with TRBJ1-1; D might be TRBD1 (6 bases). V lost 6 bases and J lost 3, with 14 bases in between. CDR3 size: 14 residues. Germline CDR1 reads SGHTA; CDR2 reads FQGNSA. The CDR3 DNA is TGTGCCAGCAGATCAGGGGCTCGGTACACTGAAGCTTTCTTT. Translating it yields CASRSGARYTEAFF.

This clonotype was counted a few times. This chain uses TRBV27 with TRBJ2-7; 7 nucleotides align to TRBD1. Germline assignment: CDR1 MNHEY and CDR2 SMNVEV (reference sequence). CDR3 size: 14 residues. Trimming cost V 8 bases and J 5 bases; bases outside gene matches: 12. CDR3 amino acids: CASGSTTGTHEQYF. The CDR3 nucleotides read TGTGCCAGCGGATCAACGACAGGGACCCACGAGCAGTACTTC.

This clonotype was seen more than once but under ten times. The CDR3 loop reads CASSSSTDVGFYGYTF. In nucleotides, the CDR3 is TGCGCCAGCAGCAGTTCGACAGACGTCGGGTTCTATGGCTACACCTTC. This chain joins TRBV5-1 and TRBJ1-2; D possibly corresponds to TRBD1 (5 bases). Trimming took off 4 bases at V and 4 bases at J, with 20 bases between the two ends. CDR1 SGHRS and CDR2 YFSETQ come from the germline V gene. The length of the CDR3 is 16 residues.

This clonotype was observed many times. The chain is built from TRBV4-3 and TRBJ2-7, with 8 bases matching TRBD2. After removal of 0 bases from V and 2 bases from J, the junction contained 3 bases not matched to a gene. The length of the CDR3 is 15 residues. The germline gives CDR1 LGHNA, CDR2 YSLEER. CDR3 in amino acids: CASSQDVAGTYEQYF. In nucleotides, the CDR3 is TGCGCCAGCAGCCAAGATGTAGCGGGGACCTACGAGCAGTACTTC.

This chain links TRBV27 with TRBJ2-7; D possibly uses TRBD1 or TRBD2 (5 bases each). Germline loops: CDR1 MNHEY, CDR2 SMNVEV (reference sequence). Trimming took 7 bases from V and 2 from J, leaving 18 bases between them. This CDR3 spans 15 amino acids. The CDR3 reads CASTLQFGGAYEQYF. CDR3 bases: TGTGCCAGCACCCTTCAATTTGGGGGAGCCTACGAGCAGTACTTC.

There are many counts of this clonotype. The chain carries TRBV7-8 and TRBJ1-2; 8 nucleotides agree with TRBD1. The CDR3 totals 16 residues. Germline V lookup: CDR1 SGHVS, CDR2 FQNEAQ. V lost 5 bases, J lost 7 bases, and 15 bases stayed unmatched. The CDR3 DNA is TGTGCCAGCAGCAAAGGTCAGGGGGCGAGGACGAGTGGCTACACCTTC. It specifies CASSKGQGARTSGYTF.

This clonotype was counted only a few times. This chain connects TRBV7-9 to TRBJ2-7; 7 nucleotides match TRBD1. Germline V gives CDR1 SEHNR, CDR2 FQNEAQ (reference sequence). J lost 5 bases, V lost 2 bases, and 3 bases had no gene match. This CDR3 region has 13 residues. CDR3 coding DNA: TGTGCCAGCAGCTTAATGGGACAGAACGAGCAGTACTTC. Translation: CASSLMGQNEQYF.

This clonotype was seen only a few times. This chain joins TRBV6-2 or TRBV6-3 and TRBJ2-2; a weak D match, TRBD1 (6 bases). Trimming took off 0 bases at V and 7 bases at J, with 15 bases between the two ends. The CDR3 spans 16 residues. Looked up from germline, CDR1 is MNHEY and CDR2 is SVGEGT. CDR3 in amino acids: CASSYSTYRANGELFF. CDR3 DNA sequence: TGTGCCAGCAGTTACTCGACCTACAGGGCCAACGGGGAGCTGTTTTTT.